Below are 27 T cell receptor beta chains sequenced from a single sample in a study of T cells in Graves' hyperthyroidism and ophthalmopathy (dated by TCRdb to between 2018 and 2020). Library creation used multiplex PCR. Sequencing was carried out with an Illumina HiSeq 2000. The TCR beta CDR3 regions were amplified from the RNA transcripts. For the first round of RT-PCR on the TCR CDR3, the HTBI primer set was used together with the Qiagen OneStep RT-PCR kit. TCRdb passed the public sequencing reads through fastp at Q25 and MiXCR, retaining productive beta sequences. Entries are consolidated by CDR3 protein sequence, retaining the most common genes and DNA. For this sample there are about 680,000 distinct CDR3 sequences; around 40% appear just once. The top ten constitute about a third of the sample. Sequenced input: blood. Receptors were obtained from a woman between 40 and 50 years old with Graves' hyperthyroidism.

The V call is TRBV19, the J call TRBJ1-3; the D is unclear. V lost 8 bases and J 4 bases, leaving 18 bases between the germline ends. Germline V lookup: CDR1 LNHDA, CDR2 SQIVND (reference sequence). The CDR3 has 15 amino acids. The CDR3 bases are TGTGCCAGTGGTACCTCAACGGTATTCGGAAACACCATATATTTT. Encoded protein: CASGTSTVFGNTIYF.

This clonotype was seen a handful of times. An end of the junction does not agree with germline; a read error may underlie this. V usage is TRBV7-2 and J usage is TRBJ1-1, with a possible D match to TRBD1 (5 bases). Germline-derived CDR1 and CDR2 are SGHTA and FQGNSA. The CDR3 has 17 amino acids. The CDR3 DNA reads TGCGCCAGCAGCCAGGGAGAGGTCGAGGGGCGGAACACTGAAGCTTTCTTT. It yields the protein CASSQGEVEGRNTEAFF.

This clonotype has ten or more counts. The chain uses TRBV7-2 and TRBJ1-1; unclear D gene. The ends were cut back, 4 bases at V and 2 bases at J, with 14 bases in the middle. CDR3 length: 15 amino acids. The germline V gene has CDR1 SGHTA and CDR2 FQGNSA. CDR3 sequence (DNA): TGTGCCAGCAGCTCCCGTGGCAGGCTAAACACTGAAGCTTTCTTT. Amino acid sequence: CASSSRGRLNTEAFF.

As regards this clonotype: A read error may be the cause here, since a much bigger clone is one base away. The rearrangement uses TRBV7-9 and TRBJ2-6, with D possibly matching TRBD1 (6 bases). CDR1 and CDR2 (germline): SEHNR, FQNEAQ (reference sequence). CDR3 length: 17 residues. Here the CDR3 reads CASSSTQGGSGAHVLTF. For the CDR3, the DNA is TGTGCCAGCAGCTCAACACAGGGCGGCTCTGGGGCCCACGTCCTGACTTTC.

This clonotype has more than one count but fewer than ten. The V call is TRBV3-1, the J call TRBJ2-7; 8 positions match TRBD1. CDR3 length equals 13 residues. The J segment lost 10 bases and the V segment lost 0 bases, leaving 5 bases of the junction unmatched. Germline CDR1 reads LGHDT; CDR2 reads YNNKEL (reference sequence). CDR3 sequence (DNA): TGTGCCAGCAGCCAAGAACGGGACAGGATACAGTACTTC. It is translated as CASSQERDRIQYF.

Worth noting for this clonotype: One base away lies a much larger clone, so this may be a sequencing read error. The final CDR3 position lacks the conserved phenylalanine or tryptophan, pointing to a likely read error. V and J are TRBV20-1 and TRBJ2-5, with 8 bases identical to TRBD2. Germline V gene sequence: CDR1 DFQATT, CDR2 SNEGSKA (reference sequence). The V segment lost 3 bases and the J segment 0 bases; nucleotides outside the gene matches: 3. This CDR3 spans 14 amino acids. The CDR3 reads CSARLAGYQETQYL. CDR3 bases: TGCAGTGCTAGGTTAGCGGGATACCAAGAGACCCAGTACCTC.

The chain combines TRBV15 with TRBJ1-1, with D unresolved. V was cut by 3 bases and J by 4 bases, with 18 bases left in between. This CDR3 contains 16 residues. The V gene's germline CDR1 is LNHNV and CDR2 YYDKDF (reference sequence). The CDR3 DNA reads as TGTGCCACCAGCAGCCTCTTGGGCGGCATGAGCACTGAAGCTTTCTTT. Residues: CATSSLLGGMSTEAFF.

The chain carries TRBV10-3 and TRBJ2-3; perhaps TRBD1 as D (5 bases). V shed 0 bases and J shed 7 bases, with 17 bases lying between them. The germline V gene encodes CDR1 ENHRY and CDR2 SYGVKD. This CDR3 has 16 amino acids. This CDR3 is CAISESIMGQGYTQYF. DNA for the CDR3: TGTGCCATCAGTGAGTCTATCATGGGGCAAGGATATACGCAGTATTTT.

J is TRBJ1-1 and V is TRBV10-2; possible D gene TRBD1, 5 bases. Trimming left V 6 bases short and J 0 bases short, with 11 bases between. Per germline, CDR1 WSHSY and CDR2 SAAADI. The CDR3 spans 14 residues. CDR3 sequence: CASREQEMNTEAFF. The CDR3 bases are TGCGCCAGCAGGGAACAGGAGATGAACACTGAAGCTTTCTTT.

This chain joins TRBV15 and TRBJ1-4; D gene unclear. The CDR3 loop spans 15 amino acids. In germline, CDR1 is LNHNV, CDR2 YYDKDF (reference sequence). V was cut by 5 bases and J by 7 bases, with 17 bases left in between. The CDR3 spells CATSVVKTEAEKLFF. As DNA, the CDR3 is TGTGCCACCAGCGTAGTCAAGACTGAAGCTGAAAAACTGTTTTTT.

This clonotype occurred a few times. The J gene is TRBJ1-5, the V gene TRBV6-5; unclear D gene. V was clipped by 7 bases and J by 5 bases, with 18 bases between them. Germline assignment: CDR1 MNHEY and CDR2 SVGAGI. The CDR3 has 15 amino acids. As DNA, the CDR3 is TGTGCCAGCATCCCGGGCCCAAGCCATTATCAGCCCCAGCATTTT. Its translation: CASIPGPSHYQPQHF.

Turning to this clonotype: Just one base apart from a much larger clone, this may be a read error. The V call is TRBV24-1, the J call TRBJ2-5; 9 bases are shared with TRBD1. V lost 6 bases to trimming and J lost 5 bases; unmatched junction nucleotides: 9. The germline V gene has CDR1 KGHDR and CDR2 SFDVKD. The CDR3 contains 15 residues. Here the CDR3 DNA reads TGTGCCACCAGTCTAAGGACAGGGGCAACGGAGACCCAGTACTTC. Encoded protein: CATSLRTGATETQYF.

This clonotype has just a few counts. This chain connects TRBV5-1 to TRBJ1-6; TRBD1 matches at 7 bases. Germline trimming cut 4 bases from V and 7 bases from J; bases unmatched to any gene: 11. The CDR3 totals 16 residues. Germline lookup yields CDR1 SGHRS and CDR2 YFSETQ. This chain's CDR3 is CASSRTGGGENSPLHF. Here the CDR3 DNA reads TGCGCCAGCAGCCGGACAGGCGGTGGGGAAAATTCACCCCTCCACTTT.

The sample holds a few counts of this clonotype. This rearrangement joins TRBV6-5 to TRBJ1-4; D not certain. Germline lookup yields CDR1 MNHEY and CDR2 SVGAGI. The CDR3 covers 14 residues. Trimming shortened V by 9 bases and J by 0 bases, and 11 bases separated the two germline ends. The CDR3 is CASSSYATNEKLFF. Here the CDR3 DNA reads TGTGCCAGTTCGAGCTACGCAACTAATGAAAAACTGTTTTTT.

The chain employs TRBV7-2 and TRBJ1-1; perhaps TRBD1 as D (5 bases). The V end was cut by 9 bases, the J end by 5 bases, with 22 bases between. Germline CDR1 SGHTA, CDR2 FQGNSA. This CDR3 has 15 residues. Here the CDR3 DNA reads TGTGCCAGTAGTAGCCCGGCAGGGATCAAGACTGAAGCTTTCTTT. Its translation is CASSSPAGIKTEAFF.

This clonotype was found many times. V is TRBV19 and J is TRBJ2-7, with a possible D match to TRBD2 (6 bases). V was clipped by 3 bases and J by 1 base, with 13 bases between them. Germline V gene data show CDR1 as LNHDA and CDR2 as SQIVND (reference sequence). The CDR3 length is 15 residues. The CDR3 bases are TGTGCCAGTAGTATGGCGGGCGGGAAATCCTACGAGCAGTACTTC. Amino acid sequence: CASSMAGGKSYEQYF.

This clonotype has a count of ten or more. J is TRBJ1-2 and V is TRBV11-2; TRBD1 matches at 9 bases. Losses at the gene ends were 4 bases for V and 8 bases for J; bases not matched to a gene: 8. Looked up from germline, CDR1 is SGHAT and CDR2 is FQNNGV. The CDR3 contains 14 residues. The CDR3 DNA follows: TGTGCCAGCAGCTCTCTCGACAGGGGGGACGGCTACACCTTC. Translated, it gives CASSSLDRGDGYTF. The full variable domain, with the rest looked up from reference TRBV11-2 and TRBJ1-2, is EAGVAQSPRYKIIEKRQSVAFWCNPISGHATLYWYQQILGQGPKLLIQFQNNGVVDDSQLPKDRFSAERLKGVDSTLKIQPAKLEDSAVYLCASSSLDRGDGYTFGSGTRLTVV.

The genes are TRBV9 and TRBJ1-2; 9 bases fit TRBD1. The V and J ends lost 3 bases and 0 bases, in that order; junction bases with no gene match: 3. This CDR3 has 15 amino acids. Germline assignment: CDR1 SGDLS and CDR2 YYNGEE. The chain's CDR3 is CASSAWTGANYGYTF. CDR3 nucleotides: TGTGCCAGCAGCGCCTGGACAGGGGCTAACTATGGCTACACCTTC.

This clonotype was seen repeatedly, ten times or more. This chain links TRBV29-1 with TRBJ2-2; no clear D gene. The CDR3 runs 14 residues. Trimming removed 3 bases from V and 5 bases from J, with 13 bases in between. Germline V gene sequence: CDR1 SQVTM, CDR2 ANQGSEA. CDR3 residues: CSVEGRGVTGELFF. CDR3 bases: TGCAGCGTTGAGGGTCGTGGGGTGACCGGGGAGCTGTTTTTT.

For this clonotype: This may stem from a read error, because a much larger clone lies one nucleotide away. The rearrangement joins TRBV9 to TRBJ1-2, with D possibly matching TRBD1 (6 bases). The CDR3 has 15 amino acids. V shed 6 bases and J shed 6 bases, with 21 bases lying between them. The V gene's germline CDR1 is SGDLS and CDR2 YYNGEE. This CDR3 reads CASNEESDSWNGYTF. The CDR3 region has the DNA TGTGCCAGCAACGAAGAATCGGACAGTTGGAATGGCTACACCTTC.

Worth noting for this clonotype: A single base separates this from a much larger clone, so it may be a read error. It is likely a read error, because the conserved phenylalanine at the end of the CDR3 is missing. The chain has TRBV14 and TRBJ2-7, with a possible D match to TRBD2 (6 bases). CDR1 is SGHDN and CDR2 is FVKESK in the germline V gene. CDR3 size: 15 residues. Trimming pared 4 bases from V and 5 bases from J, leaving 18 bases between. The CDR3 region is CASSPDKGLNDEQYL. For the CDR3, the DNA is TGTGCCAGCAGCCCAGACAAGGGACTCAACGACGAGCAGTACCTC.

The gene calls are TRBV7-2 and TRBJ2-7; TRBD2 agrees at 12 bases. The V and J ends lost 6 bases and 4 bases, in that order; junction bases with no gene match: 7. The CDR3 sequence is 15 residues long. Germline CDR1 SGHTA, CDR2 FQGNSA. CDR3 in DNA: TGTGCCAGCAGTAAAACTAGCGGGGGGTTGTACGAGCAGTACTTC. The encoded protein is CASSKTSGGLYEQYF.

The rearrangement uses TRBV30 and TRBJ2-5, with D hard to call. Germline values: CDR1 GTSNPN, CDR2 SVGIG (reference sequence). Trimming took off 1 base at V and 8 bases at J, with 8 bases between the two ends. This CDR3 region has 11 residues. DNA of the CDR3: TGTGCCTGGAGTGAGCAGCAAACCCAGTACTTC. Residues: CAWSEQQTQYF.

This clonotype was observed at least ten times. Here the CDR3 DNA reads TGTGCCATCAAGAACACCGGGGAGCTGTTTTTT. This sequence encodes CAIKNTGELFF. The chain has TRBV10-3 and TRBJ2-2, with D unresolved. Germline CDR1 and CDR2: ENHRY and SYGVKD. Between the trimmed V and J ends, which lost 7 bases and 1 base, there was a span of 1 base. The CDR3 runs to 11 residues.

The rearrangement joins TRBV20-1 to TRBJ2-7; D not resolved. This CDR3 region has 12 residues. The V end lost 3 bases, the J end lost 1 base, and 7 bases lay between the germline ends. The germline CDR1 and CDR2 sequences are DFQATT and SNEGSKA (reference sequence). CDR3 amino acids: CSASLFSYEQYF. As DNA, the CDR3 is TGCAGTGCTAGCCTGTTTTCCTACGAGCAGTACTTC.

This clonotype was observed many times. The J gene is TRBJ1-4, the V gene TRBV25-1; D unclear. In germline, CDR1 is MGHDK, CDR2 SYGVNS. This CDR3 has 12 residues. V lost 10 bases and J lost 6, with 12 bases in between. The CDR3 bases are TGTGCCACCTCCTTCGGGGATGAAAAACTGTTTTTT. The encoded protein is CATSFGDEKLFF.

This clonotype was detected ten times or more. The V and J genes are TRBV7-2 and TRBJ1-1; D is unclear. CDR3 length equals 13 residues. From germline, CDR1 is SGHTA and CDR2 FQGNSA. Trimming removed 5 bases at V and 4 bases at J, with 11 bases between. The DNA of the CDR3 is TGTGCCAGCAGCGAGCTCCGGAGCACTGAAGCTTTCTTT. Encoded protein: CASSELRSTEAFF.